This TCR beta chain was recorded in a study of Ad26.COV2.S vaccination and SARS-CoV-2 variants. The repertoire was sequenced with immunoSEQ multiplex PCR; TCRdb's copy has only in-frame clones and lacks some. There are about 320,000 clones in the sample; approximately 86% occur only once, and 2.1% lies in the top ten. Treatment of the sample: some 19 received Ad26.COV2.S at low or high dose, single or two shots; roughly five received placebo; per-sample allocation not given. Vaccine and placebo recipients were sampled on day 63 after the first injection. Germline lookup yields CDR1 SGHTA and CDR2 FQGTGA. CDR3 length: 13 amino acids. After removal of 4 bases from V and 5 bases from J, the junction contained 3 bases not matched to a gene.

The rearrangement uses TRBV7-3 and TRBJ2-7; 9 bases align to TRBD1. The specimen comprised peripheral blood, sampled in a trial of Ad26.COV2.S vaccine versus placebo. The origin of this receptor is a person aged 18-60 years who received the Ad26.COV2.S COVID-19 vaccine or a placebo. The chain's CDR3 is CASSSGQGHEQYF. The CDR3 DNA reads TGTGCCAGCAGCTCGGGACAGGGACACGAGCAGTACTTC.